This TCR beta chain derives from a study of shared clonotypes between healthy human individuals. Findings and limits, study-wide: Sequencing depth was expected to influence donor clonotype sharing. A handful of donors showed sharing of around 5% of naive CD4 clonotypes.

As concerns this clone: Its cognate antigen is unknown.

Assay: immunoSEQ multiplex PCR; the TCRdb copy retains only in-frame clones and omits some. The repertoire includes some 2.3 million clones, over 85% of them detected once, and under 0.45% sits in the top ten. This TCR was sampled from a man between 18 and 35 years old in good health. Some clones in this sample may be carry-over from other donors' samples. The sample taken for sequencing was naive CD4+ T cells from PBMCs. Indicated subset: CD45RA+ positively selected.

The CDR3: CASSQSRGWQYF. For the CDR3, the DNA is TGCGCCAGCAGTCAAAGCCGGGGGTGGCAGTACTTC. The chain carries TRBV10-1 and TRBJ2-7; perhaps TRBD2 as D (6 bases). Trimming took off 5 bases at V and 9 bases at J, with 14 bases between the two ends. CDR1 is WNHNN, CDR2 SYGVQD, per germline (reference sequence). The CDR3 extends over 12 amino acids.